This is a list of T cell receptor beta chains from one sample in a study of blood T cells in healthy people across ages. TCRdb reprocessed the 5' RACE reads via MiXCR and lists one record per CDR3 protein. The table has approximately 940,000 distinct CDR3 sequences, roughly 43% seen once. Sequencing input: blood. The receptors stem from a man in his thirties or forties in good health. The CDR3 runs from the conserved cysteine through the conserved F or W. Each record gives: J gene, V gene, clone size, D gene, CDR3 DNA, CDR3 protein. The D gene is left open where the match is weak. Some rows mark clone size as missing; the rest say once, few, many or name a class of expanded clone.

>TRBJ2-1|TRBV29-1|few|TRBD2
TGCAGCGTTGAATGGACTAGCGGGCCCAATGAGCAGTTCTTC
CSVEWTSGPNEQFF
>TRBJ2-1|TRBV7-9|NA|TRBD1
TGTGCCAGCAGCTTAGGGGGAGTACAGGGGGCGAATGAGCAGTTCTTC
CASSLGGVQGANEQFF
>TRBJ2-7|TRBV7-9|few|TRBD2
TGTGCCAGCAGCTTTGCACTAGCGGCCTCCGAGCAGTACTTC
CASSFALAASEQYF
>TRBJ2-1|TRBV7-9|NA|TRBD2
TGTGCCAGCAGCCGACGGGGTGCGGGAGTTAATGATGAGCAGTTCTTC
CASSRRGAGVNDEQFF
>TRBJ1-5|TRBV2|NA|NA
TGTGCCAGCAGCCCTGACAGTTATAGCAATCAGCCCCAGCATTTT
CASSPDSYSNQPQHF
>TRBJ2-2|TRBV4-3|few|NA
TGCGCCAGCAGCCAGTCAACAGGGACCGGGGAGCTGTTTTTT
CASSQSTGTGELFF
>TRBJ1-5|TRBV27|NA|NA
TGTGCCAGCAGTCCCGGGATAGGGGGTTATTTAGGCAATCAGCCCCAGCATTTT
CASSPGIGGYLGNQPQHF
>TRBJ2-5|TRBV7-9|NA|NA
TGTGCCAGCGGCTTATGGGGGGATGCCTACGAGCGGTACTTC
CASGLWGDAYERYF
>TRBJ2-2|TRBV6-5|NA|TRBD2
TGTGCCAGCAGTTTTGGGACTAGCGGGGGGGCAACCGGGGAGCTGTTTTTT
CASSFGTSGGATGELFF
>TRBJ2-4|TRBV5-1|once|TRBD1
TGCGCCAGCAGCTTGGAGACAGGGACGGGAAACATTCAGTACTTC
CASSLETGTGNIQYF
>TRBJ2-5|TRBV5-1|NA|NA
TGCGCCGGCAACCGGGGCCATGAAGAGACCCAGTACTTC
CAGNRGHEETQYF
>TRBJ1-2|TRBV7-9|NA|NA
TGTGCCAGCACCCGGGGGGACGGGAACTATGGCTACACCTTC
CASTRGDGNYGYTF
>TRBJ2-7|TRBV20-1|NA|TRBD2
TGCAGTGCCCGCGACCTAGCGGGGGGTCTACGGGAGCAGTACTTC
CSARDLAGGLREQYF
>TRBJ2-3|TRBV28|few|NA
TGTGCCAGCAGTCCCCTTGATGAGGGGGTGAGGGATACGCAGTATTTT
CASSPLDEGVRDTQYF
>TRBJ2-1|TRBV7-2|many|TRBD2
TGTGCCAGCAGCTTAGGGGGCGGGGGTTCCTACAATGAGCAGTTCTTC
CASSLGGGGSYNEQFF
>TRBJ1-5|TRBV6-8|NA|NA
TGTGCCAGCAGTTACCCCCCACAGGGCCATCGTCAGCCCCAGCATTTT
CASSYPPQGHRQPQHF
>TRBJ2-3|TRBV2|once|TRBD2
TGTGCCAGCAGTAAAGCGACGATAGCGGGGGGGCGGGGAGATACGCAGTATTTT
CASSKATIAGGRGDTQYF
>TRBJ1-4|TRBV6-1|NA|NA
TGTGCCAGCAGGCGGGACTCCGCAACTAATGAAAAACTGTTTTTT
CASRRDSATNEKLFF
>TRBJ2-3|TRBV2|NA|NA
TGTGCCGCAGCCAACACAGATACGCAGTATTTT
CAAANTDTQYF
>TRBJ1-5|TRBV5-6|few|TRBD1
TGTGCCAGCAGCTCTGCTACAGGGGGGAGGGAGCCCCAGCATTTT
CASSSATGGREPQHF
>TRBJ2-3|TRBV28|few|NA
TGTGCCAGCAGTTTATCGGAGCGGGTAATTTCAGATACGCAGTATTTT
CASSLSERVISDTQYF
>TRBJ2-1|TRBV6-1|few|NA
TGTGCCGCGGGCAGGGTGGCTAATGAGCAGTTCTTC
CAAGRVANEQFF
>TRBJ1-4|TRBV7-9|few|TRBD1
TGTGCCAGCAGCCCAGTGACAGGGAATGGTGAAAAACTGTTTTTT
CASSPVTGNGEKLFF
>TRBJ2-5|TRBV10-3|NA|NA
TGTGCCATCAGTGAGGGTAGCAGGGAGACCCAGTACTTC
CAISEGSRETQYF
>TRBJ2-5|TRBV20-1|once|NA
TGCAGCGACACGGGCTGGGAAGAGACCCAGTACTTC
CSDTGWEETQYF
>TRBJ1-6|TRBV29-1|NA|NA
TGCAGCGTTCGAGACAGAGGTCTGGCACCCCTCCACTTT
CSVRDRGLAPLHF
>TRBJ1-1|TRBV4-1|NA|NA
TGCGCCAGCAGCCAAGATAATTGGGACGGGAAGAACACTGAAGCTTTCTTT
CASSQDNWDGKNTEAFF
>TRBJ2-5|TRBV6-2/TRBV6-3|NA|NA
TGTGCCAGCAGAGCCAGGACAGTAGACGAGACCCAGTACTTC
CASRARTVDETQYF
>TRBJ2-1|TRBV20-1|many|TRBD2
TGCAGTGCTTCATACGGGACTAGCGGGGACAATGAGCAGTTCTTC
CSASYGTSGDNEQFF
>TRBJ2-7|TRBV5-6|NA|TRBD2
TGTGCCAGCAGCCCACCAGGGACTAGAAGAGCCCACGAGCAGTACTTC
CASSPPGTRRAHEQYF
>TRBJ2-1|TRBV6-2/TRBV6-3|NA|NA
TGTGCCAGCAGTTATAGGAGGGATGAGCAGTTCTTC
CASSYRRDEQFF
>TRBJ2-2|TRBV5-1|NA|TRBD2
TGCGCCAGCAGGCGAAGGGGAGCGGGGGCGAACACCGGGGAGCTGTTTTTT
CASRRRGAGANTGELFF
>TRBJ2-3|TRBV4-3|NA|NA
TGCGCCAGCAGCCAAGATCCCCAGGCGGGTCCGGATACGCAGTATTTT
CASSQDPQAGPDTQYF
>TRBJ2-7|TRBV7-9|many|NA
TGTGCCAGCAGCTTCGGCAGGGACCACGAGCAGTACTTC
CASSFGRDHEQYF
>TRBJ2-7|TRBV20-1|few|TRBD2
TGCAGTGCTCTACCGCTAGCGGGGGCTTCCTACGAGCAGTACTTC
CSALPLAGASYEQYF
>TRBJ2-1|TRBV7-2|NA|TRBD1
TGTGCCAGCAGCTTAGCTCTAAACAGACAGGGAAGGAATGAGCAGTTCTTC
CASSLALNRQGRNEQFF
>TRBJ1-4|TRBV9|NA|NA
TGTGCCAGCAGTGGAGGGGGAGGGCGTGCAACTAATGAAAAACTGTTTTTT
CASSGGGGRATNEKLFF
>TRBJ2-7|TRBV6-1|few|NA
TGTGCCAGCAGTGAAGGGGGACCGGAGACGCAGTACTTC
CASSEGGPETQYF
>TRBJ1-1|TRBV4-3|NA|TRBD1
TGCGCCAGCAGCCAAGAGTTGACAGGGGTGGCTTTCTTT
CASSQELTGVAFF